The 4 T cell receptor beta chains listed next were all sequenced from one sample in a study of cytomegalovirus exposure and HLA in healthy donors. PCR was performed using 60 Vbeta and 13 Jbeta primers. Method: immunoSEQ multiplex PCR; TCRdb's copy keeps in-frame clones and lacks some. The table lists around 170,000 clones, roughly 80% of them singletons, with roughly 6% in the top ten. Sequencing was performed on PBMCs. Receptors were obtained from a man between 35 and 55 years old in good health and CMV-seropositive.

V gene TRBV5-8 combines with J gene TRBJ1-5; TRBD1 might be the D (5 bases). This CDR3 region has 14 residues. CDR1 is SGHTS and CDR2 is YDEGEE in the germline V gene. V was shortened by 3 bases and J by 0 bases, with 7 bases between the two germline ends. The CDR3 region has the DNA TGTGCCAGCAGCTCCGACAGTAGCAATCAGCCCCAGCATTTT. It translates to CASSSDSSNQPQHF.

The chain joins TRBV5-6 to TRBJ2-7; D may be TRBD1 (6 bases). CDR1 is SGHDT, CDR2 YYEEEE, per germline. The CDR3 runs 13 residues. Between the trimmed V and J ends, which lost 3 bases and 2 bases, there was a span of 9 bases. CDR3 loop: CASSWTATYEQYF. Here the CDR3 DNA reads TGTGCCAGCAGCTGGACAGCGACCTACGAGCAGTACTTC.

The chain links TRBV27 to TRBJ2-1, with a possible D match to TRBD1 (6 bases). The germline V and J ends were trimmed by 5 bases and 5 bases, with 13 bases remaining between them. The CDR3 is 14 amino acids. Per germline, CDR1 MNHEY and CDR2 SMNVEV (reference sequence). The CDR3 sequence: CASSPNRVDNEQFF. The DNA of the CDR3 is TGTGCCAGCAGTCCTAACAGGGTCGACAATGAGCAGTTCTTC.

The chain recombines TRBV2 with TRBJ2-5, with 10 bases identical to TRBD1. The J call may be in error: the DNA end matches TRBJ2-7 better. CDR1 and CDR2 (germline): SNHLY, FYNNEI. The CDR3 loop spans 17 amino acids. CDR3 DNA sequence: TGTGCCAGCAGCGTCTCCGGGACAGGGGTAAACTCCTACGAGCAGTACTTC. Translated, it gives CASSVSGTGVNSYEQYF.